The next 5 T cell receptor beta chains were all read from a single sample in a study of CD4 T cells in relation to SARS-CoV-2 and coronaviruses. What these receptors recognize is not known. Profiled with immunoSEQ multiplex PCR; TCRdb holds only in-frame clones, not every one. The sample yields around 41,000 clones, 84% seen once. Sequenced material: naive CD4+ T cells from PBMCs, cultured in vitro. Noted subset: naive CD4+ T cells isolated by negative enrichment. These receptors were collected from an adult with COVID-19.

The chain carries TRBV6-5 and TRBJ2-5; 8 bases agree with TRBD2. The CDR3 is made up of 15 amino acids. Germline values: CDR1 MNHEY, CDR2 SVGAGI. V lost 0 bases to trimming and J lost 5 bases; unmatched junction nucleotides: 5. The CDR3 protein is CASSYSRAGDETQYF. The CDR3 bases are TGTGCCAGCAGTTACTCGAGAGCGGGAGATGAGACCCAGTACTTC.

This clone was observed once. The rearrangement links TRBV5-8 to TRBJ2-3; 10 bases map to TRBD2. Trimming at V came to 6 bases and at J to 2 bases, leaving 12 bases not matched to a gene. Germline loops: CDR1 SGHTS, CDR2 YDEGEE. The CDR3 consists of 17 residues. The CDR3 bases are TGTGCCAGCAAATTGGAAGTAGCGGGAGGTCACACAGATACGCAGTATTTT. Its protein is CASKLEVAGGHTDTQYF.

The rearrangement uses TRBV28 and TRBJ1-5; D remains ambiguous. The CDR3 length is 13 residues. Germline V gene lookup returns CDR1 MDHEN and CDR2 SYDVKM. Trimming took off 1 base at V and 3 bases at J, with 4 bases between the two ends. CDR3 bases: TGTGCCAGCAGTTTATCGGCCAATCAGCCCCAGCATTTT. Residues: CASSLSANQPQHF.

CDR3 in DNA: TGCGCCAGCAGCTTGACTAGCGGGAATTCGGATACGCAGTATTTT. Its translation: CASSLTSGNSDTQYF. The V and J genes are TRBV5-1 and TRBJ2-3; 10 bases are a match to TRBD2. The germline gives CDR1 SGHRS, CDR2 YFSETQ. V dropped 1 base and J dropped 6; count of bases not matched to a gene: 5. This CDR3 is built from 15 residues.

This chain uses TRBV2 with TRBJ2-7; 12 bases agree with TRBD2. The V gene's germline CDR1 is SNHLY and CDR2 FYNNEI. V shed 7 bases and J 1 base; nucleotides not matched to a gene: 8. The CDR3 length is 16 residues. The CDR3 sequence is CASMVGLAGGSYEQYF. CDR3 DNA: TGTGCCAGCATGGTAGGGCTAGCGGGAGGGTCCTACGAGCAGTACTTC.